This TCR beta chain was obtained from a study of T cells in Graves' hyperthyroidism and ophthalmopathy. Findings and caveats of the study: Model predictions of ophthalmopathy came a median about 6.3 months before onset. Most expanded thyroid clonotypes above 0.001 also appeared in blood.

RNA transcripts gave rise to amplified TCR beta CDR3 regions. During a first-round RT-PCR of the TCR CDR3, the HTBI primer set was used. TCRdb itself ran the multiplex PCR reads through MiXCR, one entry per CDR3 protein. The data contain about 480,000 distinct CDR3 sequences, roughly a quarter of them singletons. This clonotype appeared many times. As yet, its antigen is unknown. Germline V gene lookup returns CDR1 SGHNT and CDR2 YYREEE (reference sequence). Trimming stripped 2 bases from V and 3 bases from J, with 12 bases between. The length of the CDR3 is 14 residues. Patients were excluded because of uncontrolled infection, other autoimmune disease, pregnancy or lactation. About 10 ml of fresh peripheral blood supplied the PBMCs.

The rearrangement joins TRBV5-4 to TRBJ2-7, with D perhaps given as TRBD1 or TRBD2 (5 bases each). Input material: blood. The clonotype was recovered from a young woman with Graves' ophthalmopathy. The CDR3 loop reads CASSFRGQGYEQYF. In nucleotides, the CDR3 is TGTGCCAGCAGCTTCCGGGGTCAGGGCTACGAGCAGTACTTC.